This T cell receptor (beta chain) was profiled in a study of cytomegalovirus exposure and HLA in healthy donors. Overall study context: In a previous analysis, approximately 110 million unique TCR beta sequences were found from roughly 180 million T cells. Study-wide results and limits: A further, later analysis showed that HLA-associated TCR beta chains (compared with equally common others) were more clonally expanded. Previously analyzed data showed that most TCR beta V segments were productive at a frequency of about 87% or about 30%.

Worth noting for this clone: Its antigen is unidentified.

13 Jbeta primers and 60 Vbeta primers were used for the PCR. Measured with immunoSEQ multiplex PCR; TCRdb has only the in-frame clones, and not every one. The table shows some 130,000 clones, with more than 75% occurring only once. In germline, CDR1 is ENHRY, CDR2 SYGVKD. This CDR3 region has 15 residues. With V trimmed by 7 bases and J by 2 bases, 6 bases remained unmatched. The TCR sequence derives from a woman between 25 and 40 years old in good health and CMV-seronegative. V is TRBV10-3 and J is TRBJ2-5; 11 bases map to TRBD1. Sequencing was performed on PBMCs. CDR3 sequence reads: CAIKAGQGVQETQYF. CDR3 in DNA: TGTGCCATCAAAGCGGGACAGGGGGTACAAGAGACCCAGTACTTC.